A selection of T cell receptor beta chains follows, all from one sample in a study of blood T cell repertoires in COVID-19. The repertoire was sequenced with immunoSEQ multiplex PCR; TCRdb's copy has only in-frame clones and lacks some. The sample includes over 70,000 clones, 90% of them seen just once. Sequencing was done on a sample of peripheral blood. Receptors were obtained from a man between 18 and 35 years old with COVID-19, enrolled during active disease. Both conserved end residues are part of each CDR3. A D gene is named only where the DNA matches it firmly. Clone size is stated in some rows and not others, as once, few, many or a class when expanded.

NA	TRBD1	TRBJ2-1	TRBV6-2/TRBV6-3	CASSNDRGDYNEQFF	TGTGCCAGCAGCAACGACAGGGGCGACTACAATGAGCAGTTCTTC
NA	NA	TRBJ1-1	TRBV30	CAWFQGPEAFF	TGTGCCTGGTTCCAGGGGCCTGAAGCTTTCTTT
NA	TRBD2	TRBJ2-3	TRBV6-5	CASSYSSGRGDTQYF	TGTGCCAGCAGTTACTCTAGCGGGAGAGGAGATACGCAGTATTTT
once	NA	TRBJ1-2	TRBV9	CASSVASGGGYTF	TGTGCCAGCAGCGTAGCTTCGGGGGGAGGCTACACCTTC
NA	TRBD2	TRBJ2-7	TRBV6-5	CASSYGGGPYEQYF	TGTGCCAGCAGTTACGGGGGGGGTCCCTACGAGCAGTACTTC
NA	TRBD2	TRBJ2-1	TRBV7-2	CASSPQREVAFF	TGTGCCAGCAGCCCCCAGCGGGAGGTCGCGTTCTTC
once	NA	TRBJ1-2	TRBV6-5	CASRRGFGYTF	TGTGCCAGCAGGCGCGGATTTGGCTACACCTTC
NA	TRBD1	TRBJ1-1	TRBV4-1	CASSARDREKAFF	TGCGCCAGCAGCGCCCGGGACAGGGAAAAGGCTTTCTTT
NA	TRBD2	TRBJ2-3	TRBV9	CASSVVGGRGGTDTQYF	TGTGCCAGCAGCGTAGTCGGCGGGAGAGGGGGCACAGATACGCAGTATTTT
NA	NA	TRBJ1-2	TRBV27	CASSGGSGYTF	TGTGCCAGCAGCGGGGGTAGCGGCTACACCTTC
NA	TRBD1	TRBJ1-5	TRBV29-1	CSVGGMGQGNQPQHF	TGCAGCGTGGGGGGTATGGGACAGGGAAATCAGCCCCAGCATTTT
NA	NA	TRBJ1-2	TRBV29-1	CSVTGTRAGYTF	TGCAGCGTTACCGGGACAAGGGCGGGCTACACCTTC
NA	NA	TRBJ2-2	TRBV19	CASSIYQGGTGELFF	TGTGCCAGTAGTATTTACCAGGGGGGCACCGGGGAGCTGTTTTTT
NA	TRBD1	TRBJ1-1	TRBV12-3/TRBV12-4	CASSRGTEDEAFF	TGTGCCAGCAGCCGAGGGACAGAGGATGAAGCTTTCTTT
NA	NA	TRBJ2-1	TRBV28	CASSFGIGGGIPYNEQFF	TGTGCCAGCAGTTTCGGGATAGGCGGCGGGATCCCCTACAATGAGCAGTTCTTC
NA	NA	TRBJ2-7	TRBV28	CASSPAPGAHEQYF	TGTGCCAGCAGCCCTGCGCCTGGGGCCCACGAGCAGTACTTC
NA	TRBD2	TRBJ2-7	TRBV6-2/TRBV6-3	CASSYETSAYEQYF	TGTGCCAGCAGTTACGAGACTAGCGCCTACGAGCAGTACTTC
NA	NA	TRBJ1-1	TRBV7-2	CASSLLLGGNTEAFF	TGTGCCAGCAGCTTACTCCTCGGGGGGAACACTGAAGCTTTCTTT
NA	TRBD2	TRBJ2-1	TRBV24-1	CATSGSPGLAGRRYNEQFF	TGTGCCACCAGTGGGAGTCCGGGACTAGCGGGCCGGAGATACAATGAGCAGTTCTTC
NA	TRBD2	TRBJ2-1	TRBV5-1	CASSVRTSGTYNEQFF	TGCGCCAGCAGCGTGCGGACTAGCGGGACCTACAATGAGCAGTTCTTC
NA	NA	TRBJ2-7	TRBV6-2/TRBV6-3	CASSYSTGKQYF	TGTGCCAGCAGTTACTCGACGGGGAAGCAGTACTTC
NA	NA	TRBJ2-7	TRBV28	CATSDTYYEQYF	TGTGCCACCTCGGACACCTACTACGAGCAGTACTTC
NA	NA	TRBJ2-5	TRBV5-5	CASSLVTVQETQYF	TGTGCCAGCAGCTTGGTTACAGTACAAGAGACCCAGTACTTC
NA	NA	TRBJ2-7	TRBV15	CATSRERDFSYEQYF	TGTGCCACCAGCAGGGAGAGGGATTTCTCCTACGAGCAGTACTTC
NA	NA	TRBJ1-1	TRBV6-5	CASTRGGNTEAFF	TGTGCCAGCACCCGAGGTGGGAACACTGAAGCTTTCTTT
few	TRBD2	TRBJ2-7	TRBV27	CASSFSGTIYEQYF	TGTGCCAGCAGTTTTTCAGGGACTATCTACGAGCAGTACTTC
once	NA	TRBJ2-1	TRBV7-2	CASSQPWGQVSSYNEQFF	TGTGCCAGCAGCCAACCCTGGGGGCAGGTAAGCTCCTACAATGAGCAGTTCTTC
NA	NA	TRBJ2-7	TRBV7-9	CASSRIRGTAYEQYF	TGTGCCAGCAGTCGAATCAGGGGTACGGCCTACGAGCAGTACTTC
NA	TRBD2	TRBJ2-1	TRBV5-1	CASSLTGTTNEQFF	TGCGCCAGCAGCTTGACCGGGACTACCAATGAGCAGTTCTTC
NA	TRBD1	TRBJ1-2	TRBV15	CATSRDLELAGGNYGYTF	TGTGCCACCAGCAGAGATCTGGAGTTGGCAGGGGGGAACTATGGCTACACCTTC
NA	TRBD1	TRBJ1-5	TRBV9	CASSPGTGQNQPQHF	TGTGCCAGCAGCCCTGGGACAGGTCAAAATCAGCCCCAGCATTTT